This T cell receptor beta chain appears in the sequencing data of a study of shared clonotypes between healthy human individuals. Study context: Per-donor plates numbered three CD4 naive, three CD4 memory, two CD8 naive and one CD8 memory.

The assay was immunoSEQ multiplex PCR, and TCRdb's table has in-frame clones only and misses some. Among 2,100,000 or so clones listed, approximately 94% were seen once. With regard to this clone: Its antigen is not known. Within the sample, other DNA sequences also encode this same CDR3.

The study enrolled healthy HIV-negative adults without recent acute infections or vaccinations as donors. This CDR3 region has 16 residues. Looked up from germline, CDR1 is KGHSH and CDR2 is LQKENI. The trim removed 2 bases at V and 2 bases at J, leaving 2 bases unmatched. Study results and limitations: When naive CD4 clonotypes were compared across a few donors, approximately 4.9% were shared.

The rearrangement links TRBV18 to TRBJ2-3; 12 bases agree with TRBD2. This clonotype was sampled from a man between 18 and 35 years old in good health. Sequencing used naive CD4+ T cells sorted from blood. As to subset: CD45RA+ positively selected. The CDR3 coding sequence is TGTGCCAGCTCACCATGGACTAGCGGGAACACAGATACGCAGTATTTT. Residues: CASSPWTSGNTDTQYF.